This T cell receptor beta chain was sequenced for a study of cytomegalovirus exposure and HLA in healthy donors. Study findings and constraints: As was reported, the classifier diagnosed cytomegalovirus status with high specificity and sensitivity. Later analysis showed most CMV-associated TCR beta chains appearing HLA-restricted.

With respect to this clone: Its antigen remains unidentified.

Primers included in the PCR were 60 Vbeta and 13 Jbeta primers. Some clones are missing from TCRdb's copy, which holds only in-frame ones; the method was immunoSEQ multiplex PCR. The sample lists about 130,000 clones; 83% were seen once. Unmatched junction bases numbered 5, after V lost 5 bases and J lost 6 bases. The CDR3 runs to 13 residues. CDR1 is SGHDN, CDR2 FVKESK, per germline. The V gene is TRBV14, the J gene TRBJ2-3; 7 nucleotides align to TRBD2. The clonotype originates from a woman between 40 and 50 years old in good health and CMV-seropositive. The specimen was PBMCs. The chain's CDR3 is CASSNLAGDTQYF. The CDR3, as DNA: TGTGCCAGCAGCAACTTAGCGGGTGATACGCAGTATTTT.